This T cell receptor (beta chain) is from a study of high-grade serous ovarian cancer treatment subgroups. Study-wide results and limits: TCR clonal relatedness correlated positively with neoantigen level. Different patients shared almost no repertoire; same-patient tumors shared about 0.1 to 0.79. These tumor repertoires lack spatial information from bulk sequencing. Only CDR3 was analyzed; CDR1 and CDR2 were not.

The tumor samples were collected prior to definitive surgery or chemotherapy. Concerning this clone: What it binds is unknown.

The CDR3 totals 18 residues. CDR1 and CDR2 (germline): SGDLS, YYNGEE. The ends lost 2 bases at V and 2 bases at J; junction bases unmatched: 10. Assay used: immunoSEQ multiplex PCR; TCRdb lists only in-frame clones, some missing. The sample lists more than 15,000 clones, roughly 70% occurring once. This clonotype originated in a human donor with high-grade serous ovarian cancer. The rearrangement uses TRBV9 and TRBJ2-1; TRBD2 agrees at 10 bases. Sequencing was performed on tumor tissue. CDR3 amino acids: CASSVDLSGGDPYNEQFF. The DNA for the CDR3 is TGTGCCAGCAGCGTGGACCTGAGCGGGGGGGACCCCTACAATGAGCAGTTCTTC.